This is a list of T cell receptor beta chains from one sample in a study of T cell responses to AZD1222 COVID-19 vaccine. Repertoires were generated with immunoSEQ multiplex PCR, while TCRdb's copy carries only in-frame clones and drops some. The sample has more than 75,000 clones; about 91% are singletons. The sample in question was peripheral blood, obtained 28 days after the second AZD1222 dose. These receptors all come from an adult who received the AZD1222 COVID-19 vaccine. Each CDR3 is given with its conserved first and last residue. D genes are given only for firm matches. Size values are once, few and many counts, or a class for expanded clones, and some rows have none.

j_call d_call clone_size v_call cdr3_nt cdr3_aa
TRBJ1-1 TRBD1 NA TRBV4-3 TGCGCCAGCAGCCAAGACTTGGACAGGGCGACTGAAGCTTTCTTT CASSQDLDRATEAFF
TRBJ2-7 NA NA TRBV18 TGTGCCAGCTCACCAGGGATTGACTACGAGCAGTACTTC CASSPGIDYEQYF
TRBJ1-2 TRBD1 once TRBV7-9 TGTGCCAGCAACCTACAGGGGACGGTGGACTATGGCTACACCTTC CASNLQGTVDYGYTF
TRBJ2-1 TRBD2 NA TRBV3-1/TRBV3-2 TGTGCCAGCTACACTAGCGGTCATGAGCAGTTCTTC CASYTSGHEQFF
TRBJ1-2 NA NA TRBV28 TGTGCCAGCAGTTTAGGCAGGGCCTATGGCTACACCTTC CASSLGRAYGYTF
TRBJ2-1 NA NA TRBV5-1 TGCGCCAGCAGCTTACAAACGGGTTCCAATGAGCAGTTCTTC CASSLQTGSNEQFF
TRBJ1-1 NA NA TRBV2 TGTGCCAGCAGGCCCCTGAAAGCGGGGAACACTGAAGCTTTCTTT CASRPLKAGNTEAFF
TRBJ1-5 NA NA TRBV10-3 TGTGCCATCAGTGATTCAACACCTTATAGCAATCAGCCCCAGCATTTT CAISDSTPYSNQPQHF
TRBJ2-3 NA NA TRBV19 TGTGCCAGTAGCCTAGAGGATCCGGTAACAGATACGCAGTATTTT CASSLEDPVTDTQYF
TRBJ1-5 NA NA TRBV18 TGTGCCAGCTCACCAGGGGGGGCTGGGCCCCAGCATTTT CASSPGGAGPQHF
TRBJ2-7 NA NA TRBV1 TGCACCAGCAGCCCAGAGGGGACTAGCTTCTTC CTSSPEGTSFF
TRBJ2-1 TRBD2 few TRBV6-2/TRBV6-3 TGTGCCAGCAGTTCGACTAGCGGTGGGGAGCAGTTCTTC CASSSTSGGEQFF
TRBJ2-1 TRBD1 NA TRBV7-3 TGTGCCAGCAGCCGTGACAGGGGTTCCTACAATGAGCAGTTCTTC CASSRDRGSYNEQFF
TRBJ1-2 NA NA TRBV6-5 TGTGCCAGCAGTTACTTCGACAATTCGAAGGGCTACACCTTC CASSYFDNSKGYTF
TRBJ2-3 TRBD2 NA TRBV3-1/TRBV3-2 TGTGCCAGCAGCCGTGCGGGAGTGGATACGCAGTATTTT CASSRAGVDTQYF
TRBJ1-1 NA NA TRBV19 TGTGCCAGTAGTGTAACATATCCCGACACTGAAGCTTTCTTT CASSVTYPDTEAFF
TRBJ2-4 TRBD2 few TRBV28 TGTGCCAGCAGTCCCCCGGGGAGCGGGGCCGCCAAAAACATTCAGTACTTC CASSPPGSGAAKNIQYF
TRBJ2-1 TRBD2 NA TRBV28 TGTGCCAGCAGTACGGGCGGGAGGGCCTATGAGCAGTTCTTC CASSTGGRAYEQFF
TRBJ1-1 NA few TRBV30 TGTGCCTGGAGTAGGGGTTCGAACACTGAAGCTTTCTTT CAWSRGSNTEAFF
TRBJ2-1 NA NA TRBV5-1 TGCGCCAGCAGCTTGGCGGACCTAGCCGCTTCCTACAATGAGCAGTTCTTC CASSLADLAASYNEQFF
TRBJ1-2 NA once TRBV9 TGTGCCAGCAGCCCCATCGGGGGCATTGGCTACACCTTC CASSPIGGIGYTF
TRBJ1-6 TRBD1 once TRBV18 TGTGCCAGCTCACCACTCCGGGACAGCCCTAATTCACCCCTCCACTTT CASSPLRDSPNSPLHF
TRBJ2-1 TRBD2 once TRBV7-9 TGTGCCAGCAGCTTATCGGGAGGCCTCTCCAATGAGCAGTTCTTC CASSLSGGLSNEQFF
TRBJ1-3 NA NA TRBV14 TGTGCCAGCAGCCCCCTTCGAGGACGGATCTCTGGAAACACCATATATTTT CASSPLRGRISGNTIYF
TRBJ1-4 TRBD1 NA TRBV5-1 TGCGCCAGCAGCTTCTCAGGGGGCGTTAATGAAAAACTGTTTTTT CASSFSGGVNEKLFF
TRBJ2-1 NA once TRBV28 TGTGCCAGCAGTCCCATAGTAGGGCGGTTGCTGTCGGACAATGAGCAGTTCTTC CASSPIVGRLLSDNEQFF
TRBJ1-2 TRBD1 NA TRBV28 TGTGCCAGCAGAGGGACAGGGGGCGACTATGGCTACACCTTC CASRGTGGDYGYTF